This is a list of T cell receptor beta chains from one sample in a study of blood T cell repertoires in COVID-19. Some clones are missing from TCRdb's copy, which holds only in-frame ones; the method was immunoSEQ multiplex PCR. The data hold 200,000 to 250,000 clones, with over 80% observed a single time. The material sequenced was PBMCs or T cells enriched from blood (not recorded which). The origin of the receptors is a man aged 50 to 59 who had been exposed to COVID-19. CDR3s leave out the opening cysteine and the closing phenylalanine or tryptophan. Clone size is not always given. Where it is, it says once, few, many or a class for expanded clones.

clone_size cdr3_length j_call v_call cdr3_aa
. 14 TRBJ1-3 TRBV5-1 ASSRDRGETGNTIY
few 13 TRBJ1-1 TRBV9 ASSVDRQMNTEAF
. 12 TRBJ2-5 TRBV5-1 ASSLGTVFETQY
. 13 TRBJ2-3 TRBV13 ASSLQGESTDTQY
. 14 TRBJ1-5 TRBV19 ASSIPPRGRNQPQH
. 11 TRBJ1-2 TRBV29-1 SADRGVGYGYT
. 11 TRBJ2-3 TRBV12-3/TRBV12-4 ASSLVRGDTQY
. 16 TRBJ1-1 TRBV3-1/TRBV3-2 ASSQDGASLGVNTEAF
. 11 TRBJ2-7 TRBV28 ASRLTGGYEQY
. 11 TRBJ1-1 TRBV19 ASSRRGVTEAF
. 14 TRBJ2-5 TRBV15 ATSSLRGGPQETQY
. 12 TRBJ1-2 TRBV28 ASSLSAGGYGYT
once 13 TRBJ1-1 TRBV19 ASNAFHRGGTEAF
. 14 TRBJ1-1 TRBV18 ASSPRIEDPGTEAF
few 12 TRBJ2-7 TRBV5-4 ASSRGAASYEQY
. 11 TRBJ2-1 TRBV7-9 ASSLQGPGEQF
. 13 TRBJ1-1 TRBV5-1 ASSLSVRAFTEAF
. 13 TRBJ2-7 TRBV9 ASSVSGGDSYEQY
. 13 TRBJ2-5 TRBV11-3 ASRIGQGETPAQY
. 12 TRBJ2-3 TRBV30 ALAGTSRSNTQY
. 10 TRBJ2-2 TRBV3-1/TRBV3-2 ASSFSTGELF
. 14 TRBJ2-1 TRBV5-6 ASSRLDRVPDNEQF
. 13 TRBJ2-2 TRBV19 ASSRWASNTGELF
. 11 TRBJ1-2 TRBV29-1 SVELKAGQGPT
. 12 TRBJ1-3 TRBV6-2/TRBV6-3 ASSYSSSGNTIY
. 11 TRBJ2-2 TRBV11-2 ASSPTNTGELF
. 13 TRBJ1-1 TRBV24-1 ATSDPGQGASEAF
. 13 TRBJ1-6 TRBV5-1 ASSYGQGGGSPLH
. 15 TRBJ1-6 TRBV19 ASNGPGQGTRDSPLH
few 10 TRBJ2-2 TRBV3-1/TRBV3-2 ASSQDYGELF
. 16 TRBJ2-3 TRBV5-1 ASSLGPSGSGVTDTQY
. 11 TRBJ2-4 TRBV3-1/TRBV3-2 ASSQNRADIQY
. 11 TRBJ1-1 TRBV7-8 ASTSGSNTEAF
few 11 TRBJ1-2 TRBV11-2 ASSLTGIYGYT
. 11 TRBJ1-1 TRBV11-2 ASSLEGRGQAF
. 12 TRBJ1-1 TRBV7-8 ASSLVGQNTEAF
. 11 TRBJ2-5 TRBV25-1 ASSGPGVATQY
once 15 TRBJ2-1 TRBV10-3 AISDLYRDRGNNEQF
. 14 TRBJ1-4 TRBV19 ASSISFAGANEKLF
. 13 TRBJ1-2 TRBV18 ASSPSLEGDYGYT
once 14 TRBJ1-1 TRBV7-2 ASSSRTGLMNTEAF
. 16 TRBJ1-2 TRBV11-2 ASSLVRNRDRQNYGYT
. 13 TRBJ2-1 TRBV7-3 ASSSGTGVYNEQF
. 12 TRBJ2-1 TRBV5-1 ASSRTSSLNEQF
. 11 TRBJ1-6 TRBV27 ASMRDRNSPLH
once 16 TRBJ1-1 TRBV4-1 ASSQQGARGYMNTEAF
. 12 TRBJ2-2 TRBV28 ASRPTSSTGELF
. 10 TRBJ1-2 TRBV7-9 ASSQGIYGYT
. 17 TRBJ1-6 TRBV4-1 ASSQDLLTGGASNSPLH
. 16 TRBJ2-5 TRBV6-2/TRBV6-3 ASSLWKGTGFTVETQY
. 14 TRBJ2-6 TRBV30 AWSVAGFSGANVLT
. 11 TRBJ2-5 TRBV5-1 ASSLGGVETQY
. 15 TRBJ1-6 TRBV5-1 ASTLNVLAGGHSPLH
. 16 TRBJ2-4 TRBV19 ASSTLAGNLLAKNIQY
. 10 TRBJ1-2 TRBV20-1 SASMNYYGYT
. 13 TRBJ1-2 TRBV5-1 ASSSQTGGSYGYT
. 12 TRBJ1-1 TRBV5-1 ASSPDRANTEAF
. 10 TRBJ2-1 TRBV14 ASSQRGNEQF
. 12 TRBJ1-1 TRBV5-1 ASSFYSTVAEAF
. 12 TRBJ2-7 TRBV5-5 ASSEGTGAYEQY